This T cell receptor (beta chain) was profiled in a study of blood T cell repertoires in COVID-19. Germline V gene sequence: CDR1 SGHKS, CDR2 YYEKEE (reference sequence). The CDR3 consists of 15 residues. Trimming cost V 2 bases and J 0 bases, with 6 bases left between them. Data came from immunoSEQ multiplex PCR; TCRdb stores just in-frame clones and leaves some out. The data contain about 89,000 clones, about 78% of them singletons. V is TRBV5-5 and J is TRBJ2-6; possible D gene TRBD2, 5 bases. Sequences were obtained from peripheral blood. The TCR was taken from an elderly woman with acute or convalescent COVID-19. CDR3 coding DNA: TGTGCCAGCAGCTTCGGGGTCTCTGGGGCCAACGTCCTGACTTTC. Translated: CASSFGVSGANVLTF.